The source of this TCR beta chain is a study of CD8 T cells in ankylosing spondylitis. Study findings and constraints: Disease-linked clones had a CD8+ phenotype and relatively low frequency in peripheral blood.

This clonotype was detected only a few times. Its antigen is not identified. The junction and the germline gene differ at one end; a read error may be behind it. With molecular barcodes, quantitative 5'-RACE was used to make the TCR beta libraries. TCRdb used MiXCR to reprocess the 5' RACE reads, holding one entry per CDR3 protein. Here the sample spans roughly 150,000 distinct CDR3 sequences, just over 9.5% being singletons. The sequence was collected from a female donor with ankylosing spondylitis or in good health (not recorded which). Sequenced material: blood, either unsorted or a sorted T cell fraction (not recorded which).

The CDR3 DNA is TGTGCCAGCACCTTAAATACCGGCTCACCCCTCCACTTT. Protein: CASTLNTGSPLHF. The V call is TRBV7-8, the J call TRBJ1-6; D unclear. Germline V gives CDR1 SGHVS, CDR2 FQNEAQ. CDR3 length: 13 residues.